These T cell receptor beta chains were read from a single sample in a study of T cell clones after liver transplantation. Only in-frame clones appear in the TCRdb table, and some are missing; sequencing was by immunoSEQ multiplex PCR. The repertoire holds roughly 50,000 clones, roughly 83% seen once, with roughly 8% in the top ten. The sequencing here drew on CD4+ T cells from blood, taken before liver transplant. The receptors stem from a human donor who received a liver transplant. The CDR3 runs from the conserved cysteine through the conserved F or W. Each record gives: clone size, V gene, D gene, J gene, CDR3 protein, CDR3 DNA. A D gene is named only where the DNA matches it firmly. Expanded clones are given a class, and other clones once, few, many or no size at all.

size: NA
V: TRBV6-1
D: NA
J: TRBJ1-1
CDR3: CASSGGGGREAFF
DNA: TGTGCCAGCAGTGGGGGGGGCGGACGAGAAGCTTTCTTT

size: NA
V: TRBV12-5
D: NA
J: TRBJ2-2
CDR3: CASGQGHTGELFF
DNA: TGTGCTAGTGGCCAGGGGCACACCGGGGAGCTGTTTTTT

size: NA
V: TRBV19
D: TRBD1
J: TRBJ1-1
CDR3: CASTRQGWTEAFF
DNA: TGTGCCAGTACCCGACAGGGGTGGACTGAAGCTTTCTTT

size: NA
V: TRBV6-1
D: NA
J: TRBJ1-2
CDR3: CASNVLAAVYGYTF
DNA: TGTGCCAGCAATGTCCTGGCGGCAGTTTATGGCTACACCTTC

size: NA
V: TRBV14
D: NA
J: TRBJ1-2
CDR3: CASSPDTGLGYTF
DNA: TGTGCCAGCAGCCCAGATACAGGGTTGGGCTACACCTTC

size: NA
V: TRBV9
D: NA
J: TRBJ2-1
CDR3: CASSVAIGGEQFF
DNA: TGTGCCAGCAGCGTAGCTATCGGGGGTGAGCAGTTCTTC

size: NA
V: TRBV28
D: NA
J: TRBJ1-1
CDR3: CASSLRAEAFF
DNA: TGTGCCAGCAGTTTGAGGGCGGAAGCTTTCTTT

size: NA
V: TRBV28
D: TRBD2
J: TRBJ2-5
CDR3: CASTGTSGGAWQETQYF
DNA: TGTGCCAGCACCGGGACTAGCGGGGGGGCCTGGCAAGAGACCCAGTACTTC

size: NA
V: TRBV18
D: TRBD2
J: TRBJ2-3
CDR3: CASSPLTSGGGTDTQYF
DNA: TGTGCCAGCTCACCCCTCACTAGCGGGGGGGGCACAGATACGCAGTATTTT

size: NA
V: TRBV27
D: TRBD1
J: TRBJ2-1
CDR3: CASSSRRTGEFF
DNA: TGTGCCAGCAGTTCCCGAAGGACAGGAGAGTTCTTC

size: NA
V: TRBV6-4
D: NA
J: TRBJ1-6
CDR3: CASSDSQGPRNSPLHF
DNA: TGTGCCAGCAGTGACTCGCAGGGGCCCCGGAATTCACCCCTCCACTTT

size: NA
V: TRBV11-2
D: NA
J: TRBJ1-2
CDR3: CASSLWGLYGYTF
DNA: TGTGCCAGCAGCTTATGGGGCCTCTATGGCTACACCTTC

size: NA
V: TRBV10-2
D: NA
J: TRBJ2-1
CDR3: CASSGAGSNWFF
DNA: TGCGCCAGCAGTGGAGCCGGGTCCAACTGGTTCTTC

size: NA
V: TRBV29-1
D: TRBD2
J: TRBJ2-3
CDR3: CSVESGGAVDTQYF
DNA: TGCAGCGTTGAAAGCGGGGGGGCCGTAGATACGCAGTATTTT

size: NA
V: TRBV11-1
D: NA
J: TRBJ2-1
CDR3: CASSLGLTDRAEQFF
DNA: TGTGCCAGCAGCTTAGGCCTGACCGATCGCGCAGAGCAGTTCTTC

size: NA
V: TRBV27
D: NA
J: TRBJ2-7
CDR3: CASSNRTGRDSYEQYF
DNA: TGTGCCAGCAGTAACAGGACAGGGAGGGACTCCTACGAGCAGTACTTC

size: NA
V: TRBV10-2
D: TRBD1
J: TRBJ1-5
CDR3: CASSRGQVNQPQHF
DNA: TGCGCCAGCAGTCGAGGACAGGTCAACCAGCCCCAGCATTTT

size: NA
V: TRBV5-1
D: NA
J: TRBJ1-3
CDR3: CASSLAIFGGGSGNTIYF
DNA: TGCGCCAGCAGCTTGGCCATCTTCGGAGGGGGCTCTGGAAACACCATATATTTT

size: once
V: TRBV4-3
D: NA
J: TRBJ1-2
CDR3: CASSQDLGGDYGYTF
DNA: TGCGCCAGCAGCCAAGATCTGGGGGGGGACTATGGCTACACCTTC

size: NA
V: TRBV6-1
D: TRBD1
J: TRBJ2-7
CDR3: CASLGTGAGEQYF
DNA: TGTGCCAGTCTCGGGACAGGAGCAGGCGAGCAGTACTTC